These T cell receptor beta chains were read from a single sample in a study of blood T cell repertoires in COVID-19. Produced via immunoSEQ multiplex PCR; TCRdb's table is partial and in-frame only. The profile shows 90,000 to 100,000 clones, less than 85% of them singletons. The material sequenced was peripheral blood. These receptors were collected from a woman aged 60-75 years with acute or convalescent COVID-19. CDR3s include the opening cysteine and the closing phenylalanine or tryptophan. D genes are given only for firm matches. Rows give clone size only sometimes, using once, few, many, or a class for an expanded clone.

TGTGCCAGCTCACCACGGGAGGGGGACTATGGCTACACCTTC	CASSPREGDYGYTF	TRBV18	.	TRBJ1-2	.
TGCGCCAGCAGCTTCCTGGACATTGGAGCCTCTGGGGCCAACGTCCTGACTTTC	CASSFLDIGASGANVLTF	TRBV5-1	once	TRBJ2-6	.
TGTGCCAGTAGTGAGAGCGGGGGCACTGAAGCTTTCTTT	CASSESGGTEAFF	TRBV19	once	TRBJ1-1	.
TGTGCCAGTAGGGGGGACAGGGGGGGCAATCAGCCCCAGCATTTT	CASRGDRGGNQPQHF	TRBV19	.	TRBJ1-5	TRBD1
TGCAGCGTGGGGACTAGCGGGGACGGGGAGCAGTACTTC	CSVGTSGDGEQYF	TRBV29-1	.	TRBJ2-7	TRBD2
TGTGCCAGCAGTGCGACAGGAAGTAATGAAAAACTGTTTTTT	CASSATGSNEKLFF	TRBV28	.	TRBJ1-4	.
TGCGCCAGCAGCCAAATTACAGGGGTGGGCCCCTACGAGCAGTACTTC	CASSQITGVGPYEQYF	TRBV4-1	.	TRBJ2-7	TRBD1
TGTGCCAGCAGCTTGGCCACGGGCGAGCAGTACTTC	CASSLATGEQYF	TRBV5-6	.	TRBJ2-7	.
TGTGCCAGCAGCACAGGAAATAATCAGCCCCAGCATTTT	CASSTGNNQPQHF	TRBV2	few	TRBJ1-5	.
TGTGCTAGTGTTTCGACAGGGGGGCACTCTGGGGCCAACGTCCTGACTTTC	CASVSTGGHSGANVLTF	TRBV12-5	.	TRBJ2-6	TRBD1
TGCGCCAGCAGCCAAGACCAAACAGGGATATACACAGATACGCAGTATTTT	CASSQDQTGIYTDTQYF	TRBV4-1	.	TRBJ2-3	.
TGTGCCTGGGACAAAACCGGGACACAATATAATTCACCCCTCCACTTT	CAWDKTGTQYNSPLHF	TRBV30	.	TRBJ1-6	.
TGTGCCAGCAGCGTACCCCCGGACATGACAGCCTATGGCTACACCTTC	CASSVPPDMTAYGYTF	TRBV9	once	TRBJ1-2	.
TGTGCCAGCAGCCAAGACGGGACAGCCAACAGGGAGCAGTTCTTC	CASSQDGTANREQFF	TRBV4-2	.	TRBJ2-1	TRBD1
TGTGCCAGTAGTATTCGGGGAGATGGAAACACCATATATTTT	CASSIRGDGNTIYF	TRBV19	.	TRBJ1-3	.
TGTGCCAGCTCACCTGTAGACAGTGGGAAGCACGAGCAGTACTTC	CASSPVDSGKHEQYF	TRBV18	.	TRBJ2-7	.
TGTGCCAGCAGCTCCTCCGGGACTAGGGGCGAGCAGTTCTTC	CASSSSGTRGEQFF	TRBV11-3	.	TRBJ2-1	TRBD2
TGTGCCAGCTCCCTTCAGGGATCTCGGACTGAAGCTTTCTTT	CASSLQGSRTEAFF	TRBV18	.	TRBJ1-1	.
TGTGCCAGCAGCAGGACAGGTTTCAATGAAAAACTGTTTTTT	CASSRTGFNEKLFF	TRBV7-2	.	TRBJ1-4	TRBD1
TGTGCCGGGCAACAGGGCCCCAATCAGCCCCAGCATTTT	CAGQQGPNQPQHF	TRBV30	.	TRBJ1-5	.
TGCGCCAGCAGCCTCCCGACAGGGGGTTTCCGCGAGCAGTACTTC	CASSLPTGGFREQYF	TRBV4-1	once	TRBJ2-7	TRBD1
TGTGCCAGCAGCTTAGTTAGAGGACAGGGAGGTGCCGGGGAGCTGTTTTTT	CASSLVRGQGGAGELFF	TRBV7-6	.	TRBJ2-2	TRBD1
TGTGCCAGCAGCGTAGACAGGGTCCCCTACGAGCAGTACTTC	CASSVDRVPYEQYF	TRBV9	.	TRBJ2-7	.
TGTGCCACCAGCAGAAAGGGACAGGGGAACACTGAAGCTTTCTTT	CATSRKGQGNTEAFF	TRBV15	once	TRBJ1-1	TRBD1
TGTGCCATTCGTCGGACAGGGGAATCAGGAGAGACCCAGTACTTC	CAIRRTGESGETQYF	TRBV7-9	few	TRBJ2-5	TRBD1
TGTGCCAGTAGTATCGGACGGGACTCCTACGAGCAGTACTTC	CASSIGRDSYEQYF	TRBV19	.	TRBJ2-7	.
TGTGCCAGCAGTTTCGGGGGGGATGGCTACACCTTC	CASSFGGDGYTF	TRBV28	.	TRBJ1-2	.
TGTGCCAGCAGCACTCTGGCGGGGGGGGCCACAGATACGCAGTATTTT	CASSTLAGGATDTQYF	TRBV6-2/TRBV6-3	.	TRBJ2-3	TRBD2
TGTGCCAGCTCAACCCGGGGATCTTTAAACAATGAGCAGTTCTTC	CASSTRGSLNNEQFF	TRBV18	.	TRBJ2-1	.
TGTGCCAGCAGTTACCGCGTTCCGCAGGAACTCTATGGCTACACCTTC	CASSYRVPQELYGYTF	TRBV6-5	.	TRBJ1-2	.
TGTGCCAGCTGTGCCGCGGGTACGCTCACAGATACGCAGTATTTT	CASCAAGTLTDTQYF	TRBV16	.	TRBJ2-3	.